The rows below give T cell receptor beta chains drawn from one sample of a study of blood T cell repertoires in COVID-19. Generated by immunoSEQ multiplex PCR, the TCRdb table keeps only in-frame clones and is missing some. Of about 200,000 clones listed, about four fifths are singletons. The sequencing sample was made of peripheral blood. These receptors came from a woman aged 70-85 years with active or convalescent COVID-19. Each CDR3 is given with its conserved first and last residue. The order of the fields is CDR3 DNA, CDR3 protein, clone size, J gene, D gene, V gene. The D gene is left open where the match is weak. Not every row has a clone size; where given, it reads once, few, many or a size class.

cdr3_nt: TGTGCCAGCTCACCACCGTCTCCTTCGGATGAGCAGTTCTTC
cdr3_aa: CASSPPSPSDEQFF
clone_size: -
j_call: TRBJ2-1
d_call: -
v_call: TRBV18

cdr3_nt: TGTGCCAGCAGCGCAGGCATGCTTCGGAGCAATCAGCCCCAGCATTTT
cdr3_aa: CASSAGMLRSNQPQHF
clone_size: few
j_call: TRBJ1-5
d_call: -
v_call: TRBV9

cdr3_nt: TGTGCCAGTAGCCTTCATGTCAGAGACAGGGTGTATTCACCCCTCCACTTT
cdr3_aa: CASSLHVRDRVYSPLHF
clone_size: -
j_call: TRBJ1-6
d_call: TRBD1
v_call: TRBV19

cdr3_nt: TGTGCCAGCAGTTCCCCTCGCAGGGGCACCTACTACAATGAGCAGTTCTTC
cdr3_aa: CASSSPRRGTYYNEQFF
clone_size: once
j_call: TRBJ2-1
d_call: -
v_call: TRBV28

cdr3_nt: TGTGCCAGCAGCCAGGGTGGGACATCCTGCGAGGAAGAGACCCAGTACTTC
cdr3_aa: CASSQGGTSCEEETQYF
clone_size: -
j_call: TRBJ2-5
d_call: -
v_call: TRBV6-8

cdr3_nt: TGCGCCAGCCAGCCGGGGACAAGCTTCTACGAGCAGTACTTC
cdr3_aa: CASQPGTSFYEQYF
clone_size: few
j_call: TRBJ2-7
d_call: -
v_call: TRBV5-1

cdr3_nt: TGCGCCAGCAGGTGGACAGACCTGAACGATGGCTACACCTTC
cdr3_aa: CASRWTDLNDGYTF
clone_size: -
j_call: TRBJ1-2
d_call: -
v_call: TRBV5-1

cdr3_nt: TGTGCCAGCAGCCAGGTCGGAACTAGTGGCAATGAGCAGTTCTTC
cdr3_aa: CASSQVGTSGNEQFF
clone_size: -
j_call: TRBJ2-1
d_call: -
v_call: TRBV4-2

cdr3_nt: TGTGCCAGTAGTATACGAGTGATCGGGACAGGCAGCAATCAGCCCCAGCATTTT
cdr3_aa: CASSIRVIGTGSNQPQHF
clone_size: -
j_call: TRBJ1-5
d_call: TRBD1
v_call: TRBV19

cdr3_nt: TGTGCCAGCAGGGCCGAGGGTACGAGCAATCAGCCCCAGCATTTT
cdr3_aa: CASRAEGTSNQPQHF
clone_size: -
j_call: TRBJ1-5
d_call: -
v_call: TRBV2

cdr3_nt: TGTGCCAGCGGTACAGGAGACACTGAAGCTTTCTTT
cdr3_aa: CASGTGDTEAFF
clone_size: -
j_call: TRBJ1-1
d_call: -
v_call: TRBV28

cdr3_nt: TGTGCCAGCAAATCCCTAGCGGGAGGGCCGCGGGAGCAGTACTTC
cdr3_aa: CASKSLAGGPREQYF
clone_size: -
j_call: TRBJ2-7
d_call: TRBD2
v_call: TRBV27

cdr3_nt: TGTGCCAGCAGCCTAATAGGACAGGGGTATTCACCCCTCCACTTT
cdr3_aa: CASSLIGQGYSPLHF
clone_size: -
j_call: TRBJ1-6
d_call: TRBD1
v_call: TRBV7-9

cdr3_nt: TGCGCCATCTCACAGGGTTGGATAAAGACCCAGTACTTC
cdr3_aa: CAISQGWIKTQYF
clone_size: -
j_call: TRBJ2-5
d_call: -
v_call: TRBV10-1

cdr3_nt: TGTGCCAGCAGGTTGCTAGGTTCCGGGACGCAGTATTTT
cdr3_aa: CASRLLGSGTQYF
clone_size: -
j_call: TRBJ2-3
d_call: -
v_call: TRBV12-3/TRBV12-4

cdr3_nt: TGTGCCAGCAGCCGCCGGAGACAGGGGGCAACAGATACGCAGTATTTT
cdr3_aa: CASSRRRQGATDTQYF
clone_size: -
j_call: TRBJ2-3
d_call: TRBD1
v_call: TRBV7-2

cdr3_nt: TGTGCCAGCAGTTCGGACAGGGGGCTGGAGACCCAGTACTTC
cdr3_aa: CASSSDRGLETQYF
clone_size: -
j_call: TRBJ2-5
d_call: TRBD1
v_call: TRBV28

cdr3_nt: TGTGCCAGCAGCCCCTCAGGGGTGGAGACCCAGTACTTC
cdr3_aa: CASSPSGVETQYF
clone_size: -
j_call: TRBJ2-5
d_call: -
v_call: TRBV7-3

cdr3_nt: TGTGCCAGCAGCTTAGCGACCGGAGCCTACGAGCAGTACTTC
cdr3_aa: CASSLATGAYEQYF
clone_size: -
j_call: TRBJ2-7
d_call: -
v_call: TRBV11-1

cdr3_nt: TGTGCCAGCTCACCAACGACAGGAGACACTGAAGCTTTCTTT
cdr3_aa: CASSPTTGDTEAFF
clone_size: -
j_call: TRBJ1-1
d_call: -
v_call: TRBV18

cdr3_nt: TGTGCCAGTAGTCCCGGACAGGGCAGTACCGGAAACACCATATATTTT
cdr3_aa: CASSPGQGSTGNTIYF
clone_size: -
j_call: TRBJ1-3
d_call: TRBD1
v_call: TRBV19

cdr3_nt: TGTGCCAGCAGGGATCTAGCGGGAGGGTCTTATACGCAGTATTTT
cdr3_aa: CASRDLAGGSYTQYF
clone_size: once
j_call: TRBJ2-3
d_call: TRBD2
v_call: TRBV6-5

cdr3_nt: TGTGCCAGCAGCTCCCAACCAGTTCGAACTGAAGCTTTCTTT
cdr3_aa: CASSSQPVRTEAFF
clone_size: -
j_call: TRBJ1-1
d_call: -
v_call: TRBV13